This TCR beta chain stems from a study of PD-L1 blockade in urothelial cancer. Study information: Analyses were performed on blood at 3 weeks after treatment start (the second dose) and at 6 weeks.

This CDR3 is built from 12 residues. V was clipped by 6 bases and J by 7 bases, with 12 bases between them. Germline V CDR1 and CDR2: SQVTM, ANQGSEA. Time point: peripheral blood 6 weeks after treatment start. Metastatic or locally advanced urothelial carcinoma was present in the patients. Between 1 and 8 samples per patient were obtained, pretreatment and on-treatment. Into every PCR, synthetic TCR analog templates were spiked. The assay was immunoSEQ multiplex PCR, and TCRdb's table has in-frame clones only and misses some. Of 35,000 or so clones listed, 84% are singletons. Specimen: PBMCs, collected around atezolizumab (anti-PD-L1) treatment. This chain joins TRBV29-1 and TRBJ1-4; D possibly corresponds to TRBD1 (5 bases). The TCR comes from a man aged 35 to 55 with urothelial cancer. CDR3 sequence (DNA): TGCAGCGTCAGGGAAACGAGTGAAAAACTGTTTTTT. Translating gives CSVRETSEKLFF.